Detailed here is one T cell receptor (beta chain). The antigen is unknown. The data derive from a study of OX40 agonist ivuxolimab in advanced cancers. Study-level results: Clonal expansion from baseline to week 6 occurred in both CD4+ and CD8+ T cells.

Germline loops: CDR1 WNHNN, CDR2 SYGVQD (reference sequence). This CDR3 is 13 amino acids long. The ends were cut back, 2 bases at V and 7 bases at J, with 9 bases in the middle. Profiling relied on immunoSEQ multiplex PCR, and the TCRdb table lists in-frame clones only, not all of them. The sample yields around 27,000 clones, roughly 84% seen once. The gene calls are TRBV10-1 and TRBJ2-1; D unresolved. This clonotype was sampled from an adult with an advanced solid tumor such as melanoma, head and neck, liver or kidney cancer. Here the sequenced sample was CD4+ or CD8+ T cells sorted from blood, taken in a trial of the OX40 agonist ivuxolimab. CDR3 loop: CASSEGRRNEQFF. CDR3 in DNA: TGCGCCAGCAGTGAGGGCCGACGGAATGAGCAGTTCTTC.